Below, 13 T cell receptor beta chains from the same sample are listed, as sequenced in a study of T-cell memory formation after mild COVID-19. TCRdb reprocessed the 5' RACE reads via MiXCR and lists one record per CDR3 protein. The table includes just over 150,000 distinct CDR3 sequences, 25% to 40% detected once. Sample: PBMCs or a T cell subset sorted from them (not recorded which). These TCRs come from an adult woman who had mild COVID-19 (a few samples of this study predate the infection). Cell type and time point are not known.

This clonotype was counted at least ten times. The chain has TRBV28 and TRBJ1-1; maybe TRBD1 (5 bases). CDR3 length equals 17 residues. V was clipped by 1 base and J by 4 bases, with 19 bases between them. Germline CDR1 reads MDHEN; CDR2 reads SYDVKM. CDR3: CASSLFGPLRVSTEAFF. The CDR3 region has the DNA TGTGCCAGCAGTTTATTTGGTCCCCTCAGGGTGAGCACTGAAGCTTTCTTT.

The V call is TRBV14, the J call TRBJ2-5; no definite D call. CDR3 length: 14 residues. From germline, CDR1 is SGHDN and CDR2 FVKESK. V lost 0 bases, J lost 4 bases, and 9 bases lay in between. CDR3 protein: CASSQEQRAETQYF. DNA for the CDR3: TGTGCCAGCAGCCAAGAACAGCGAGCAGAGACCCAGTACTTC.

The table lists this clonotype with a few counts. The J gene is TRBJ1-2, the V gene TRBV5-6; D might be TRBD1 (5 bases). The V end was cut by 0 bases, the J end by 0 bases, with 18 bases between. Per germline, CDR1 SGHDT and CDR2 YYEEEE. This CDR3 has 18 amino acids. In nucleotides, the CDR3 is TGTGCCAGCAGCTTGGCCAAGCAGGGCGGCTGGGCTAACTATGGCTACACCTTC. This gives the protein CASSLAKQGGWANYGYTF.

V gene TRBV24-1 combines with J gene TRBJ2-5; tentatively, D is TRBD1 (6 bases). The CDR3 length is 14 residues. The germline gives CDR1 KGHDR, CDR2 SFDVKD. V was pared by 4 bases and J by 2 bases, with 10 bases between. CDR3 amino acids: CATSDPGQQETQYF. The CDR3 nucleotides are TGTGCCACCAGTGACCCTGGACAGCAAGAGACCCAGTACTTC.

This clonotype was seen a few times. The CDR3 here is CASSYPGTLNTEAFF. In DNA form, the CDR3 reads TGTGCCAGCAGTTACCCGGGGACATTGAACACTGAAGCTTTCTTT. V is TRBV6-2 or TRBV6-3 and J is TRBJ1-1; TRBD1 is a possible D gene (6 bases). The CDR3 is 15 amino acids. Germline loops: CDR1 MNHEY, CDR2 SVGEGT. Trimming stripped 2 bases from V and 0 bases from J, with 10 bases between.

The chain recombines TRBV6-5 with TRBJ2-2; a possible D gene is TRBD1 (5 bases). Germline CDR1 reads MNHEY; CDR2 reads SVGAGI. This CDR3 has 14 amino acids. The V and J ends lost 2 bases and 5 bases respectively, with 9 bases between them. CDR3 residues: CASSYLTATGELFF. In DNA, the CDR3 is TGTGCCAGCAGTTACCTGACAGCAACCGGGGAGCTGTTTTTT.

This clonotype was recorded at least ten times. The DNA for the CDR3 is TGCAGTGCTAGAGGCACAGGGGACTACGAGCAGTACTTC. Its translation is CSARGTGDYEQYF. This chain links TRBV20-1 with TRBJ2-7; TRBD1 matches 7 bases. V shed 1 base, J shed 3 bases, and the junction held 3 bases outside the gene matches. CDR1 is DFQATT and CDR2 is SNEGSKA in the germline V gene (reference sequence). The CDR3 is 13 residues long.

The genes are TRBV5-1 and TRBJ1-1, with D uncertain. This CDR3 is built from 16 residues. Trimming took off 0 bases at V and 5 bases at J, with 17 bases between the two ends. The germline gives CDR1 SGHRS, CDR2 YFSETQ. In DNA form, the CDR3 reads TGCGCCAGCAGCTTGGGATTCTTAGGGCCCGGGACTGAAGCTTTCTTT. This encodes CASSLGFLGPGTEAFF.

The V and J genes are TRBV7-6 and TRBJ1-1; weak D call: TRBD1 (6 bases). CDR3 length equals 14 residues. The ends were cut back, 2 bases at V and 5 bases at J, with 12 bases in the middle. Germline CDR1 is SGHVS and CDR2 is FNYEAQ. The CDR3 region is CASSLSEGVTEAFF. The CDR3 region has the DNA TGTGCCAGCAGCTTATCGGAGGGGGTAACTGAAGCTTTCTTT.

This clonotype was recorded a few times. The rearrangement joins TRBV5-1 to TRBJ2-5, with no clear D. The germline CDR1 and CDR2 sequences are SGHRS and YFSETQ. With 4 bases removed from V and 0 bases from J, the gap between germline ends came to 1 base. The CDR3 loop spans 11 amino acids. This CDR3 reads CASSDQETQYF. CDR3 bases: TGCGCCAGCAGCGACCAAGAGACCCAGTACTTC.

The chain couples TRBV2 to TRBJ2-2; possibly TRBD2 for D (6 bases). Deletions cut 8 bases from V and 1 base from J, with 11 bases between. The CDR3 consists of 14 residues. CDR1 and CDR2 from the germline V gene are SNHLY and FYNNEI. The CDR3 reads CASLRDLNTGELFF. CDR3 coding DNA: TGTGCCAGCTTACGGGACTTGAACACCGGGGAGCTGTTTTTT.

V is TRBV13 and J is TRBJ1-4; D gene unclear. This CDR3 spans 12 amino acids. Germline assignment: CDR1 PRHDT and CDR2 FYEKMQ (reference sequence). V lost 3 bases and J lost 15, with 14 bases in between. In nucleotides, the CDR3 is TGTGCCAGCAGCTTGAGCTTAGGGATGGTGTTTTTT. Translated, it gives CASSLSLGMVFF.

J is TRBJ2-1 and V is TRBV20-1, with 9 bases lining up with TRBD1. The CDR3 loop spans 16 amino acids. J lost 0 bases, V lost 4 bases, and 7 bases had no gene match. The germline V gene has CDR1 DFQATT and CDR2 SNEGSKA (reference sequence). CDR3 residues: CSANPVTGGSYNEQFF. In DNA, the CDR3 is TGCAGTGCTAACCCGGTGACAGGGGGCTCCTACAATGAGCAGTTCTTC.